This T cell receptor beta chain was obtained from a study of blood T cell repertoires in COVID-19. Study summary: Samples taken during acute and convalescent COVID-19 were collected in the United States, Italy and Spain. Sources were T cells, B-cell-depleted T cells, or PBMCs; the material itself was cDNA or gDNA.

Original data processing: Reference gene primer amplification gave nucleated cell count estimates. Repertoires were generated with immunoSEQ multiplex PCR, while TCRdb's copy carries only in-frame clones and drops some. V, J and clone size derive from that table, while D and trimming were established from the DNA sequence. The sample has around 97,000 clones; roughly nine tenths are singletons. The junction had 6 bases not matched to a gene; V was cut back by 4 bases and J by 3 bases. CDR3 length equals 14 residues. In germline, CDR1 is SGHRS, CDR2 YFSETQ. V and J are TRBV5-1 and TRBJ1-2; 7 bases are shared with TRBD1. This TCR was sampled from a woman aged 55-70 years with acute or convalescent COVID-19. Sequencing was performed on peripheral blood. CDR3 sequence reads: CASSEGTVHYGYTF. CDR3 DNA: TGCGCCAGCAGCGAGGGGACAGTGCACTATGGCTACACCTTC.